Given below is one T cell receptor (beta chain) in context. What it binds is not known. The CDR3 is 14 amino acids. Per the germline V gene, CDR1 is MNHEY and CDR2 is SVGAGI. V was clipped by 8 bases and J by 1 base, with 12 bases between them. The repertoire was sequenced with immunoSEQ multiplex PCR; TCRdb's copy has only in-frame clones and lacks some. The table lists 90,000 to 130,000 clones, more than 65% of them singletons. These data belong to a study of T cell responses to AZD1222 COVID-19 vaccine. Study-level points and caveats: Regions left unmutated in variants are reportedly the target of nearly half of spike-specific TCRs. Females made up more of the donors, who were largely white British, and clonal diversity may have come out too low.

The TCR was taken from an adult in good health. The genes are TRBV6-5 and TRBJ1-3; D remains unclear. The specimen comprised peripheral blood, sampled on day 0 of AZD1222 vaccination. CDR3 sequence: CASGDPPSGNTIYF. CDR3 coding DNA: TGTGCCAGCGGCGACCCTCCATCTGGAAACACCATATATTTT.